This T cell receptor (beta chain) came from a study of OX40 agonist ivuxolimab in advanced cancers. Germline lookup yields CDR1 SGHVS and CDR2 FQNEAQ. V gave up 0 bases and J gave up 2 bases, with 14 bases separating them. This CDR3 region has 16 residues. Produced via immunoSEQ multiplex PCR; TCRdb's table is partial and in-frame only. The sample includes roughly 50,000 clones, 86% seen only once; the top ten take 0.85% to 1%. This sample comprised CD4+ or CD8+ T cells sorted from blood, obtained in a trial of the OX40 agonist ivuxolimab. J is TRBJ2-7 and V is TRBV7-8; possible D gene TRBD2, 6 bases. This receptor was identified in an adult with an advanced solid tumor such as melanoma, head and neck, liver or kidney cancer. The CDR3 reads CASSLALGRSTYEQYF. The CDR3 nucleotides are TGTGCCAGCAGCTTAGCGCTCGGGAGATCCACCTACGAGCAGTACTTC.